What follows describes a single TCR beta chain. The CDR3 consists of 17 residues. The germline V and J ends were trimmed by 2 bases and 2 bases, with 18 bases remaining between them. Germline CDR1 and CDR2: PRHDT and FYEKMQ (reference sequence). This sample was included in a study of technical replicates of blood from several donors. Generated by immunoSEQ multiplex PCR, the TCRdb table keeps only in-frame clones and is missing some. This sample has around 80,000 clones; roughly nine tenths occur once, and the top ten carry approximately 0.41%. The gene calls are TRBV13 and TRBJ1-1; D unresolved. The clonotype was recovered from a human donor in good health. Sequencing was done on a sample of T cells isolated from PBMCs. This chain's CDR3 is CASSLSPGLPDNTEAFF. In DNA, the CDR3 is TGTGCCAGCAGCTTAAGTCCCGGTTTACCCGATAACACTGAAGCTTTCTTT.